This record covers a single TCR beta chain. Other DNA sequences in the sample encode the same CDR3. In the PCR, 60 Vbeta and 13 Jbeta primers were used. Sequencing was performed with immunoSEQ multiplex PCR; in TCRdb, only in-frame clones are kept and a portion is missing. Found here are 120,000 or so clones, around four fifths of them singletons; the top ten hold 20%. The germline V gene encodes CDR1 SGHNT and CDR2 YYREEE (reference sequence). The CDR3 contains 20 residues. Trimming took 0 bases from V and 0 from J, leaving 21 bases between them. The data derive from a study of cytomegalovirus exposure and HLA in healthy donors.

Sequences were obtained from PBMCs. This TCR was sampled from a man aged 18 to 35 in good health and CMV-seropositive. The chain employs TRBV5-4 and TRBJ2-2; weak D call: TRBD1 (6 bases). The CDR3 here is CASSLDLGGGKPSNTGELFF. In nucleotides, the CDR3 is TGTGCCAGCAGCTTGGACTTGGGTGGGGGCAAGCCCTCGAACACCGGGGAGCTGTTTTTT. The full variable domain, with the rest looked up from reference TRBV5-4 and TRBJ2-2, is ETGVTQSPTHLIKTRGQQVTLRCSSQSGHNTVSWYQQALGQGPQFIFQYYREEENGRGNFPPRFSGLQFPNYSSELNVNALELDDSALYLCASSLDLGGGKPSNTGELFFGEGSRLTVL.